Sequencing of this TCR beta chain was carried out in a study of blood T cell repertoires in COVID-19. Study in general: Researchers got acute and convalescent COVID-19 samples from the United States, Italy and Spain. Sources were T cells, B-cell-depleted T cells, or PBMCs; the material itself was cDNA or gDNA.

Per the study methods: The assay estimated nucleated cells by amplifying reference gene primers. Some clones are missing from TCRdb's copy, which holds only in-frame ones; the method was immunoSEQ multiplex PCR. V and J calls and clone size are given by that table; D and trimming were obtained from the DNA. This sample yields about 33,000 clones, of which over 90% are seen a single time; roughly 1% belongs to the top ten. The CDR3 sequence is 14 residues long. Germline lookup yields CDR1 MNHEY and CDR2 SVGAGI. Trimming took 5 bases from V and 0 from J; bases not matched to a gene: 4. This receptor was taken from a male donor with active COVID-19. This chain joins TRBV6-5 and TRBJ2-7, with TRBD1 matching 7 bases. Sequencing used peripheral blood. CDR3 sequence (DNA): TGTGCCAGCAGTCTGACAGGGATCTCCTACGAGCAGTACTTC. Translated: CASSLTGISYEQYF.